This T cell receptor beta chain was captured by sequencing in a study of cytomegalovirus exposure and HLA in healthy donors. Although they were nominally healthy when sampled, donors likely had unrecorded immune exposures. Note on this clone: Its target is not known.

With 7 bases clipped from V and 1 base from J, the junction kept 4 bases outside the gene matches. The germline CDR1 and CDR2 sequences are MGHDK and SYGVNS. This CDR3 contains 14 residues. Study findings and constraints: 150 or so TCR beta chains were listed as cytomegalovirus-associated.

A multiplex PCR was run with 60 Vbeta primers and 13 Jbeta primers. Sequenced by immunoSEQ multiplex PCR; TCRdb stores in-frame clones only, minus some. The data contain 95,000 to 150,000 clones, over 60% of them seen just once; the ten biggest clones take up about 2.5%. This sequence joins TRBV25-1 and TRBJ1-1; the match to TRBD1 covers 9 bases. This TCR was recovered from a woman aged 40 to 50 in good health and CMV-seropositive. What was sequenced was PBMCs. The CDR3 sequence: CASTSDRGNTEAFF. The CDR3 region has the DNA TGTGCCAGCACCTCGGACAGGGGGAACACTGAAGCTTTCTTT.